The T cell receptor (beta chain) described here comes from a study of blood T cell repertoires in COVID-19. Study-level background: Sites across the United States, Italy and Spain contributed samples from acute and convalescent COVID-19. T cells, B-cell-depleted T cells, or PBMCs provided the cDNA or gDNA that served as material.

V was pared by 5 bases and J by 3 bases, with 2 bases of the junction left unmatched. Germline V gene lookup returns CDR1 LGHDT and CDR2 YNNKEL (reference sequence). The length of the CDR3 is 14 residues. Seattle participants joined during active infection and were tracked over time. In the source study's methods: It was from reference gene primer amplification that nucleated cell counts were estimated. The assay was immunoSEQ multiplex PCR, and TCRdb's table has in-frame clones only and misses some. The DNA gave D and trimming, while V, J and clone size come from that table. This repertoire shows 250,000 to 300,000 clones, approximately 86% found once; its top ten account for around 13%.

The sequenced material came from peripheral blood. This chain joins TRBV3-1 (or the pseudogene TRBV3-2) and TRBJ1-4, with TRBD1 matching 8 bases. The clonotype originates from a woman aged 70-85 years with COVID-19, enrolled during active disease. In nucleotides, the CDR3 is TGTGCCAGCAGCGTACAGGGGGCTAATGAAAAACTGTTTTTT. This translates into CASSVQGANEKLFF.